The 4 T cell receptor beta chains given below trace back to one sample, sequenced in a study of cytomegalovirus exposure and HLA in healthy donors. Produced via immunoSEQ multiplex PCR; TCRdb's table is partial and in-frame only. The sample contains roughly 62,000 clones, roughly 90% of which appear only once. Material: PBMCs. Source of these receptors: a woman aged 25-40 years in good health and CMV-seronegative.

The gene calls are TRBV7-2 and TRBJ1-5; 9 positions match TRBD1. CDR3 length equals 15 residues. Losses at the gene ends were 4 bases for V and 9 bases for J; bases not matched to a gene: 10. CDR1 is SGHTA, CDR2 FQGNSA, per germline. This CDR3 is CASSSRTGAPGPQHF. The CDR3 DNA reads as TGTGCCAGCAGCTCACGGACAGGGGCCCCGGGGCCCCAGCATTTT.

This clone was recorded once. The gene calls are TRBV7-8 and TRBJ2-3, with 9 nucleotides matching TRBD2. Germline V gene data show CDR1 as SGHVS and CDR2 as FQNEAQ. The CDR3 sequence is 16 residues long. V dropped 4 bases and J dropped 1; count of bases not matched to a gene: 6. This CDR3 is CASSSGSGSGTDTQYF. CDR3 in DNA: TGTGCCAGCAGCTCCGGTAGCGGGAGTGGCACAGATACGCAGTATTTT.

This chain joins TRBV10-3 and TRBJ1-5; D may be TRBD1 (5 bases). V lost 0 bases to trimming and J lost 7 bases, with 10 bases between them. Germline CDR1 and CDR2: ENHRY and SYGVKD. There are 14 residues in the CDR3. The CDR3: CAISESAGEQPQHF. The CDR3 nucleotides read TGTGCCATCAGTGAGTCCGCGGGGGAACAGCCCCAGCATTTT.

The J gene is TRBJ2-5, the V gene TRBV27, with a weak D call TRBD2 (6 bases). The CDR3 loop spans 13 amino acids. The germline V gene encodes CDR1 MNHEY and CDR2 SMNVEV (reference sequence). V shed 5 bases and J shed 7 bases, with 14 bases lying between them. The CDR3 is CASSPLAEMTQYF. DNA of the CDR3: TGTGCCAGCAGTCCCTTAGCGGAGATGACCCAGTACTTC.